Following are 31 T cell receptor beta chains from one sample sequenced in a study of T-cell reconstitution after alpha-beta-depleted transplantation in children. Unique molecular identifiers were incorporated during preparation of the TCRbeta library. TCRdb re-called the PCR reads with MiXCR, one entry per CDR3 protein. Here the sample spans 100,000 or so distinct CDR3 sequences, around 7.8% being singletons. The sequencing used PBMCs, collected before TCRalphabeta/CD19-depleted stem cell transplant. The receptors shown here come from a boy aged 2 to 10 with acute lymphoblastic leukemia, due to receive a stem cell transplant.

This clonotype turned up a few times. CDR3 loop: CASSLEPRMNTEAFF. CDR3 nucleotide sequence: TGTGCCAGCAGCTTAGAACCCCGCATGAACACTGAAGCTTTCTTT. The gene calls are TRBV7-8 and TRBJ1-1; no firm D call. The CDR3 is made up of 15 amino acids. V lost 1 base, J lost 0 bases, and 9 bases lay in between. Germline V gives CDR1 SGHVS, CDR2 FQNEAQ.

A few counts support this clonotype. The rearrangement uses TRBV16 and TRBJ1-2; D gene ambiguous. The CDR3 runs to 14 residues. V was cut by 2 bases and J by 5 bases, with 12 bases left in between. Germline V gives CDR1 KGHSY, CDR2 FQNENV. The CDR3 reads CASSQVGLNYGYTF. DNA of the CDR3: TGTGCCAGCAGCCAAGTGGGATTGAATTATGGCTACACCTTC. The variable domain in full, with the rest retrieved from reference TRBV16 and TRBJ1-2, is GEEVAQTPKHLVRGEGQKAKLYCAPIKGHSYVFWYQQVLKNEFKFLISFQNENVFDETGMPKERFSAKCLPNSPCSLEIQATKLEDSAVYFCASSQVGLNYGYTFGSGTRLTVV.

This rearrangement joins TRBV5-1 to TRBJ2-2, with D perhaps matching TRBD1 (6 bases). Trimming took off 1 base at V and 5 bases at J, with 9 bases between the two ends. The CDR3 covers 14 residues. Germline V gene lookup returns CDR1 SGHRS and CDR2 YFSETQ. The CDR3: CASSLLQGTGELFF. CDR3 sequence (DNA): TGCGCCAGCAGCTTGTTACAGGGTACCGGGGAGCTGTTTTTT.

This clonotype was recorded at least ten times. V and J are TRBV5-8 and TRBJ1-1; no clear D. Trimming pared 0 bases from V and 5 bases from J, leaving 5 bases between. CDR3 size: 12 residues. The germline V gene has CDR1 SGHTS and CDR2 YDEGEE. This CDR3 is CASSLGKTEAFF. The CDR3 DNA reads as TGTGCCAGCAGCTTGGGGAAAACTGAAGCTTTCTTT.

The gene calls are TRBV4-3 and TRBJ2-7; 11 nucleotides match TRBD1. Germline CDR1 LGHNA, CDR2 YSLEER. V lost 3 bases to trimming and J lost 6 bases; unmatched junction nucleotides: 10. The CDR3 runs to 16 residues. The CDR3 protein is CASSHQTGTGGAEQYF. The CDR3 DNA reads TGCGCCAGCAGCCACCAGACCGGGACAGGGGGGGCCGAGCAGTACTTC.

This clonotype was seen ten or more times. The chain links TRBV5-1 to TRBJ2-7; the D gene is possibly TRBD2 (6 bases). Trimming removed 1 base at V and 4 bases at J, with 9 bases between. The germline V gene encodes CDR1 SGHRS and CDR2 YFSETQ. The CDR3 totals 13 residues. In DNA, the CDR3 is TGCGCCAGCAGCTTGAACGGGGGATACGAGCAGTACTTC. Amino acid sequence: CASSLNGGYEQYF.

This clonotype was seen ten or more times. The CDR3 coding sequence is TGTGCCAGCAGCATTGAGGGGAATCAGCCCCAGCATTTT. Residues: CASSIEGNQPQHF. This sequence joins TRBV28 and TRBJ1-5; a weak D match, TRBD1 (5 bases). Per the germline V gene, CDR1 is MDHEN and CDR2 is SYDVKM. This CDR3 is 13 amino acids long. The V end was cut by 6 bases, the J end by 4 bases, with 10 bases between.

This clonotype has at least ten counts. V and J are TRBV5-1 and TRBJ1-2; TRBD1 might be the D (5 bases). V was clipped by 0 bases and J by 5 bases, with 14 bases between them. Germline CDR1 is SGHRS and CDR2 is YFSETQ. CDR3 length: 15 residues. The CDR3 sequence is CASSLVQAKTYGYTF. DNA of the CDR3: TGCGCCAGCAGCTTGGTACAGGCAAAGACGTATGGCTACACCTTC.

This clonotype appeared many times. The V call is TRBV2, the J call TRBJ2-1, with 7 bases matching TRBD2. V gave up 6 bases and J gave up 10 bases; unmatched junction bases: 15. This CDR3 has 15 residues. The V gene's germline CDR1 is SNHLY and CDR2 FYNNEI. CDR3 in amino acids: CASRERGGGLGEQFF. Here the CDR3 DNA reads TGTGCCAGCAGGGAGCGGGGTGGAGGGTTAGGGGAGCAGTTCTTC. Supplemented by reference TRBV2 and TRBJ2-1, the full variable domain reads EPEVTQTPSHQVTQMGQEVILRCVPISNHLYFYWYRQILGQKVEFLVSFYNNEISEKSEIFDDQFSVERPDGSNFTLKIRSTKLEDSAMYFCASRERGGGLGEQFFGPGTRLTVL.

The table lists this clonotype with a few counts. The genes are TRBV20-1 and TRBJ2-7; D perhaps matches TRBD1 (5 bases). The CDR3 covers 15 residues. The ends were cut back, 2 bases at V and 2 bases at J, with 16 bases in the middle. CDR1 is DFQATT, CDR2 SNEGSKA, per germline (reference sequence). For the CDR3, the DNA is TGCAGTGCTAGACTACCCCACACAGGTACCTACGAGCAGTACTTC. Amino acids: CSARLPHTGTYEQYF.

This clonotype was counted ten times or more. The gene calls are TRBV6-1 and TRBJ1-2; D is perhaps TRBD1 (6 bases). The CDR3 has 15 residues. Trimming removed 10 bases at V and 2 bases at J, with 20 bases between. Germline V gene lookup returns CDR1 MNHNS and CDR2 SASEGT. CDR3 residues: CAISARGGENYGYTF. The CDR3 bases are TGTGCCATCTCGGCTAGGGGGGGCGAGAACTATGGCTACACCTTC.

This clonotype has at least ten counts. J is TRBJ2-3 and V is TRBV12-3 or TRBV12-4; no clear D. V gave up 5 bases and J gave up 2 bases, with 2 bases separating them. This CDR3 is 11 amino acids long. The CDR3 coding sequence is TGTGCCAGCAGTCACACAGATACGCAGTATTTT. It yields the protein CASSHTDTQYF.

This clonotype occurred a few times. This chain uses TRBV11-1 with TRBJ1-4; weak D call: TRBD1 (5 bases). This CDR3 has 13 amino acids. V shed 5 bases and J shed 5 bases, with 9 bases lying between them. CDR1 is SGHAT and CDR2 is FQDESV in the germline V gene (reference sequence). The CDR3 DNA sequence: TGTGCCAGCAGCCTTAACAGGAATGAAAAACTGTTTTTT. Encoded protein: CASSLNRNEKLFF.

This clonotype was seen at least ten times. V and J are TRBV6-1 and TRBJ1-4, with 8 nucleotides matching TRBD1. Looked up from germline, CDR1 is MNHNS and CDR2 is SASEGT. The CDR3 consists of 15 residues. J gave up 7 bases and V 4 bases, and 8 bases lay outside the gene matches. Here the CDR3 DNA reads TGTGCCAGCAGTGCCCGGACAGGGATTCGTGAAAAACTGTTTTTT. Residues: CASSARTGIREKLFF.

This clonotype was counted only a few times. This chain connects TRBV2 to TRBJ2-2, with 7 bases identical to TRBD1. J gave up 2 bases and V 6 bases, and 6 bases lay outside the gene matches. This CDR3 has 15 residues. The germline V gene encodes CDR1 SNHLY and CDR2 FYNNEI. This chain's CDR3 is CASSGQVHNTGELFF. In nucleotides, the CDR3 is TGTGCCAGCAGCGGACAGGTCCACAACACCGGGGAGCTGTTTTTT.

This clonotype has ten or more counts. The V call is TRBV12-3 or TRBV12-4, the J call TRBJ2-3; 8 bases fit TRBD2. V lost 7 bases, J lost 2 bases, and 8 bases stayed unmatched. The CDR3 is made up of 15 amino acids. This chain's CDR3 is CASTPAGEYTDTQYF. The CDR3 DNA reads TGTGCCAGCACTCCAGCGGGAGAATACACAGATACGCAGTATTTT.

This clonotype occurred many times. The gene calls are TRBV7-9 and TRBJ2-7, with a tentative D call TRBD1 (5 bases). This CDR3 contains 12 residues. Trimming shortened V by 1 base and J by 5 bases, and 6 bases separated the two germline ends. Germline CDR1 is SEHNR and CDR2 is FQNEAQ (reference sequence). CDR3 sequence (DNA): TGTGCCAGCAGCTTAGGCAGGGACGAGCAGTACTTC. It yields the protein CASSLGRDEQYF.

The chain is built from TRBV7-6 and TRBJ1-6; the D gene is possibly TRBD1 (5 bases). V lost 1 base and J 11 bases, leaving 18 bases between the germline ends. The CDR3 has 16 residues. Germline V CDR1 and CDR2: SGHVS, FNYEAQ. The CDR3, as DNA: TGTGCCAGCAGCTTAGAAGCAGGGCCGCATGGGACACCCCTCCACTTT. Translation: CASSLEAGPHGTPLHF.

The table lists this clonotype with many counts. This rearrangement joins TRBV12-3 or TRBV12-4 to TRBJ2-3; 9 nucleotides match TRBD2. This CDR3 comprises 14 residues. V lost 5 bases to trimming and J lost 6 bases; unmatched junction nucleotides: 6. The chain's CDR3 is CASSLSGGSDTQYF. Here the CDR3 DNA reads TGTGCCAGCAGTCTAAGCGGGGGGTCCGATACGCAGTATTTT.

The chain employs TRBV15 and TRBJ2-1; the D gene is possibly TRBD2 (5 bases). This CDR3 is 14 amino acids long. Per the germline V gene, CDR1 is LNHNV and CDR2 is YYDKDF (reference sequence). The ends were cut back, 8 bases at V and 0 bases at J, with 11 bases in the middle. The chain's CDR3 is CATGRRNSYNEQFF. CDR3 in DNA: TGTGCCACCGGGAGACGAAACTCCTACAATGAGCAGTTCTTC.

Ten or more counts support this clonotype. The chain has TRBV12-3 or TRBV12-4 and TRBJ2-3, with D perhaps matching TRBD2 (6 bases). The CDR3 contains 16 residues. Trimming stripped 5 bases from V and 4 bases from J, with 19 bases between. CDR3 DNA: TGTGCCAGCAGTCTCTCTAGCGCCGATAGGGCAGATACGCAGTATTTT. It is translated as CASSLSSADRADTQYF.

The gene calls are TRBV15 and TRBJ2-5; 9 bases map to TRBD1. V lost 2 bases, J lost 3 bases, and 10 bases stayed unmatched. The CDR3 consists of 17 residues. Germline V CDR1 and CDR2: LNHNV, YYDKDF (reference sequence). The CDR3 region is CATSRPVTGQGEETQYF. For the CDR3, the DNA is TGTGCCACCAGCAGACCCGTAACGGGACAGGGTGAAGAGACCCAGTACTTC.

The chain couples TRBV10-1 to TRBJ2-7, with 8 positions matching TRBD1. The CDR3 sequence is 14 residues long. V lost 6 bases, J lost 5 bases, and 9 bases stayed unmatched. In germline, CDR1 is WNHNN, CDR2 SYGVQD (reference sequence). This chain's CDR3 is CASRPDRGEDEQYF. CDR3 nucleotide sequence: TGCGCCAGCAGGCCCGACAGGGGTGAGGACGAGCAGTACTTC.

This clonotype has just a few counts. The chain has TRBV24-1 and TRBJ2-2, with a weak D call TRBD2 (5 bases). Per germline, CDR1 KGHDR and CDR2 SFDVKD. V lost 12 bases and J lost 5, with 15 bases in between. There are 13 residues in the CDR3. The CDR3: CASEETGTGELFF. In DNA, the CDR3 is TGTGCCTCGGAGGAGACGGGGACCGGGGAGCTGTTTTTT.

This clonotype was observed at least ten times. The rearrangement uses TRBV11-2 and TRBJ2-7; a weak D match, TRBD2 (6 bases). This CDR3 region has 14 residues. Trimming removed 5 bases at V and 0 bases at J, with 11 bases between. Germline loops: CDR1 SGHAT, CDR2 FQNNGV. The CDR3 coding sequence is TGTGCCAGCAGCGTGCGGGGTCTCTCCTACGAGCAGTACTTC. Amino acids: CASSVRGLSYEQYF.

This clonotype turned up a few times. The chain links TRBV18 to TRBJ2-7, with D perhaps TRBD1 (6 bases). Trimming took 6 bases from V and 2 from J, leaving 11 bases between them. The germline gives CDR1 KGHSH, CDR2 LQKENI. This CDR3 region has 13 residues. The CDR3 region is CASSPDSTYEQYF. The CDR3 bases are TGTGCCAGCTCTCCGGACAGCACCTACGAGCAGTACTTC.

This clonotype has ten or more counts. This chain links TRBV4-3 with TRBJ2-1, with D possibly being TRBD2 (6 bases). The CDR3 covers 14 residues. Germline CDR1 is LGHNA and CDR2 is YSLEER. V shed 0 bases and J shed 9 bases, with 12 bases lying between them. The CDR3 DNA is TGCGCCAGCAGCCAAGATGTGACTAGAAGTGAGCAGTTCTTC. Encoded protein: CASSQDVTRSEQFF.

This chain links TRBV20-1 with TRBJ2-7, with D maybe TRBD2 (6 bases). CDR3 length: 16 residues. Deletions cut 0 bases from V and 0 bases from J, with 15 bases between. Germline values: CDR1 DFQATT, CDR2 SNEGSKA (reference sequence). In nucleotides, the CDR3 is TGCAGTGCTAGAGATAAGGAGCGGGCCGTCTCCTACGAGCAGTACTTC. Residues: CSARDKERAVSYEQYF.

This clonotype has more than one count but fewer than ten. The DNA of the CDR3 is TGTGCCAGCACCCGCTCAGGGCGCAATCAGCCCCAGCATTTT. This encodes CASTRSGRNQPQHF. The rearrangement uses TRBV12-3 or TRBV12-4 and TRBJ1-5; tentative D call: TRBD1 (5 bases). This CDR3 region has 14 residues. The germline V and J ends were trimmed by 7 bases and 2 bases, with 12 bases remaining between them.

This clonotype was observed once. The chain couples TRBV5-1 to TRBJ2-1; 8 bases agree with TRBD2. CDR3 length equals 15 residues. Germline V gene lookup returns CDR1 SGHRS and CDR2 YFSETQ. V lost 7 bases and J lost 7; bases outside the gene matches: 13. CDR3 sequence: CASCRGEREWNEQFF. In DNA, the CDR3 is TGCGCCAGCTGCCGGGGGGAGCGGGAGTGGAATGAGCAGTTCTTC.

The chain combines TRBV6-1 with TRBJ1-6, with no clear D. The CDR3 sequence is 10 residues long. The V end lost 6 bases, the J end lost 14 bases, and 8 bases lay between the germline ends. The germline CDR1 and CDR2 sequences are MNHNS and SASEGT. The CDR3 DNA reads as TGTGCCAGCAGGACAAGGACCCTCCACTTT. Encoded protein: CASRTRTLHF.